The entry below gives a single T cell receptor beta chain sequence along with its context. Per the study methods: It was from reference gene primer amplification that nucleated cell counts were estimated. The protocol was immunoSEQ multiplex PCR, while the TCRdb copy is restricted to in-frame clones and leaves out a portion. V and J calls and clone size are as listed in that table; D and trimming were resolved from the DNA. The repertoire holds 200,000 to 250,000 clones, with about 92% as singletons. CDR3 size: 15 residues. The germline CDR1 and CDR2 sequences are MNHEY and SVGAGI. Trimming took 6 bases from V and 7 from J; bases not matched to a gene: 11. The data were obtained in a study of blood T cell repertoires in COVID-19. The overall study: Researchers got acute and convalescent COVID-19 samples from the United States, Italy and Spain. PBMCs, B-cell-depleted T cells, or T cells provided the cDNA or gDNA that made up the material.

This clonotype was obtained from a man younger than 40 with acute or convalescent COVID-19. This chain joins TRBV6-5 and TRBJ1-5; 8 nucleotides line up with TRBD1. The sample comprised peripheral blood. The CDR3 nucleotides read TGTGCCAGCAGAGAGGACAGGGCCCCCAACCAGCCCCAGCATTTT. Protein sequence: CASREDRAPNQPQHF.